These 20 T cell receptor beta chains came from one sample sequenced in a study of T cell responses to AZD1222 COVID-19 vaccine. TCRdb's table, derived via immunoSEQ multiplex PCR, lists solely in-frame clones and lacks some. The sample includes just under 150,000 clones, about 82% of them seen just once. The sample was peripheral blood, taken 28 days after the second AZD1222 dose. Source of these receptors: an adult who received the AZD1222 COVID-19 vaccine.

The chain employs TRBV6-6 and TRBJ1-2, with 7 bases matching TRBD1. Germline V gene lookup returns CDR1 MNHNY and CDR2 SVGAGI (reference sequence). The CDR3 covers 14 residues. J lost 5 bases, V lost 2 bases, and 5 bases had no gene match. CDR3: CASSYRGREYGYTF. CDR3 nucleotides: TGTGCCAGCAGTTACAGGGGGCGCGAATATGGCTACACCTTC.

The chain joins TRBV19 to TRBJ1-1; unclear D gene. V was shortened by 5 bases and J by 1 base, with 8 bases between the two germline ends. This CDR3 has 13 amino acids. CDR1 is LNHDA and CDR2 is SQIVND in the germline V gene (reference sequence). As DNA, the CDR3 is TGTGCCAGTAGTTATGTGGGGAACACTGAAGCTTTCTTT. Its translation is CASSYVGNTEAFF.

The chain recombines TRBV6-5 with TRBJ2-2; D is possibly TRBD2 (7 bases). There are 13 residues in the CDR3. Germline V lookup: CDR1 MNHEY, CDR2 SVGAGI. V lost 7 bases, J lost 6 bases, and 12 bases lay in between. CDR3 in amino acids: CASTEGGAGELFF. Written as DNA, the CDR3 is TGTGCCAGCACCGAGGGGGGGGCCGGGGAGCTGTTTTTT.

This chain uses TRBV15 with TRBJ2-7; D remains ambiguous. The V gene lost 0 bases and the J gene lost 7 bases, with 16 bases spanning the gap. From germline, CDR1 is LNHNV and CDR2 YYDKDF (reference sequence). The CDR3 runs to 15 residues. This CDR3 reads CATSREGSPQGEQYF. CDR3 in DNA: TGTGCCACCAGCAGAGAGGGTAGCCCCCAAGGGGAGCAGTACTTC.

V gene TRBV7-9 combines with J gene TRBJ2-7; D is perhaps TRBD1 or TRBD2 (6 bases each). Germline CDR1 and CDR2: SEHNR and FQNEAQ (reference sequence). Trimming left V 5 bases short and J 3 bases short, with 17 bases between. The CDR3 has 15 amino acids. The CDR3 region has the DNA TGTGCCAGCAGCCCAGAGCCGGGGGCCGTCTACGAGCAGTACTTC. This translates into CASSPEPGAVYEQYF.

The rearrangement uses TRBV19 and TRBJ1-2, with TRBD1 identical over 8 bases. The trim removed 6 bases at V and 8 bases at J, leaving 8 bases unmatched. CDR1 and CDR2 (germline): LNHDA, SQIVND (reference sequence). This CDR3 comprises 13 residues. The CDR3 loop is CASRNQGALGYTF. CDR3 DNA sequence: TGTGCCAGTAGAAACCAGGGGGCGCTCGGCTACACCTTC.

The chain's CDR3 is CASSLAGRWDEQFF. Here the CDR3 DNA reads TGTGCCAGCAGCTTAGCGGGGAGGTGGGATGAGCAGTTCTTC. V is TRBV5-6 and J is TRBJ2-1; 7 bases are shared with TRBD2. V was clipped by 2 bases and J by 8 bases; unmatched bases: 7. Germline CDR1 SGHDT, CDR2 YYEEEE. This CDR3 comprises 14 residues.

The chain is built from TRBV7-8 and TRBJ2-7, with D perhaps TRBD1 or TRBD2 (5 bases each). V was pared by 6 bases and J by 2 bases, with 17 bases between. The CDR3 extends over 15 amino acids. Germline CDR1 is SGHVS and CDR2 is FQNEAQ. CDR3 sequence reads: CASSVTWDGTYEQYF. The CDR3, as DNA: TGTGCCAGCAGTGTAACTTGGGACGGTACCTACGAGCAGTACTTC.

This clone was found once. The chain links TRBV6-1 to TRBJ1-1, with D possibly matching TRBD1 (5 bases). Trimming shortened V by 2 bases and J by 7 bases, and 14 bases separated the two germline ends. The CDR3 is 14 residues long. CDR1 and CDR2 (germline): MNHNS, SASEGT. The CDR3 sequence is CASSEYEGYDEAFF. CDR3 bases: TGTGCCAGCAGTGAATACGAGGGGTATGATGAAGCTTTCTTT.

The chain employs TRBV19 and TRBJ1-5, with D possibly matching TRBD1 (6 bases). The V and J ends lost 4 bases and 5 bases respectively, with 12 bases between them. The V gene's germline CDR1 is LNHDA and CDR2 SQIVND (reference sequence). The CDR3 is made up of 14 amino acids. The CDR3 sequence is CASSRAQGHQPQHF. DNA for the CDR3: TGTGCCAGTAGTAGGGCACAGGGTCATCAGCCCCAGCATTTT.

V is TRBV7-2 and J is TRBJ2-1; 11 nucleotides match TRBD2. V shed 4 bases, J shed 9 bases, and the junction held 11 bases outside the gene matches. The germline V gene has CDR1 SGHTA and CDR2 FQGNSA. This CDR3 spans 16 amino acids. CDR3 amino acids: CASSSWLAGGFAEQFF. CDR3 DNA: TGTGCCAGCAGCTCGTGGCTAGCGGGGGGTTTTGCTGAGCAGTTCTTC.

The chain employs TRBV5-1 and TRBJ1-3; TRBD1 is a possible D gene (5 bases). The CDR3 totals 12 residues. Looked up from germline, CDR1 is SGHRS and CDR2 is YFSETQ. The V gene lost 3 bases and the J gene lost 10 bases, with 11 bases spanning the gap. Here the CDR3 DNA reads TGCGCCAGCAGCTGGGACGCGGAGACCATATATTTT. It encodes CASSWDAETIYF. The full variable domain, completed using reference TRBV5-1 and TRBJ1-3, is KAGVTQTPRYLIKTRGQQVTLSCSPISGHRSVSWYQQTPGQGLQFLFEYFSETQRNKGNFPGRFSGRQFSNSRSEMNVSTLELGDSALYLCASSWDAETIYFGEGSWLTVV.

The gene calls are TRBV3-1 (or the pseudogene TRBV3-2) and TRBJ1-6; possibly TRBD1 for D (5 bases). In germline, CDR1 is LGHDT, CDR2 YNNKEL (reference sequence). The V end lost 6 bases, the J end lost 6 bases, and 18 bases lay between the germline ends. This CDR3 contains 16 residues. CDR3 region: CASSLRGRGGNSPLHF. Here the CDR3 DNA reads TGTGCCAGCAGTCTCCGTGGGAGGGGCGGTAATTCACCCCTCCACTTT.

This clone has only a few counts. The chain combines TRBV30 with TRBJ2-7, with D possibly TRBD2 on 6 matching bases. Germline CDR1 and CDR2: GTSNPN and SVGIG (reference sequence). The CDR3 has 13 residues. V lost 4 bases to trimming and J lost 0 bases, with 10 bases between them. The CDR3 DNA sequence: TGTGCCTGGACCGGACTAAGCTCCTACGAGCAGTACTTC. Its protein is CAWTGLSSYEQYF.

The genes are TRBV9 and TRBJ1-1; tentatively, D is TRBD1 (6 bases). Germline loops: CDR1 SGDLS, CDR2 YYNGEE. This CDR3 spans 15 amino acids. Trimming left V 0 bases short and J 3 bases short, with 12 bases between. In nucleotides, the CDR3 is TGTGCCAGCAGCGTAGACGGGGGGCGCCACACTGAAGCTTTCTTT. Encoded protein: CASSVDGGRHTEAFF. Full variable domain (missing parts from reference TRBV9 and TRBJ1-1): DSGVTQTPKHLITATGQRVTLRCSPRSGDLSVYWYQQSLDQGLQFLIQYYNGEERAKGNILERFSAQQFPDLHSELNLSSLELGDSALYFCASSVDGGRHTEAFFGQGTRLTVV.

This clone has a handful of counts. The chain couples TRBV5-1 to TRBJ2-2; 9 bases line up with TRBD2. Germline lookup yields CDR1 SGHRS and CDR2 YFSETQ. The CDR3 covers 19 residues. The V segment lost 4 bases and the J segment 1 base; nucleotides outside the gene matches: 14. CDR3 sequence reads: CASSKFSGGDPVNTGELFF. CDR3 bases: TGCGCCAGCAGCAAATTTAGCGGGGGAGACCCAGTGAACACCGGGGAGCTGTTTTTT.

V usage is TRBV4-2 and J usage is TRBJ1-4; D is undetermined. This CDR3 is 17 amino acids long. V lost 3 bases and J 0 bases, leaving 14 bases between the germline ends. Germline lookup yields CDR1 LGHNA and CDR2 YNFKEQ. The DNA of the CDR3 is TGTGCCAGCAGCCAGCCCCTGGTGGGCGCAACTAATGAAAAACTGTTTTTT. Its translation is CASSQPLVGATNEKLFF.

The gene calls are TRBV3-1 (or the pseudogene TRBV3-2) and TRBJ2-6, with D perhaps TRBD1 (5 bases). V lost 1 base and J lost 0, with 16 bases in between. The CDR3 runs to 19 residues. Per germline, CDR1 LGHDT and CDR2 YNNKEL (reference sequence). CDR3 sequence: CASSQGTGLDLSGANVLTF. The CDR3 nucleotides are TGTGCCAGCAGCCAAGGTACAGGATTGGACCTCTCTGGGGCCAACGTCCTGACTTTC.

The V call is TRBV6-5, the J call TRBJ1-2; 7 bases match TRBD1. Unmatched junction bases numbered 13, after V lost 5 bases and J lost 7 bases. The germline gives CDR1 MNHEY, CDR2 SVGAGI. The CDR3 is 15 amino acids. The CDR3 loop reads CASSQRQGLWGGYTF. The CDR3, as DNA: TGTGCCAGCAGTCAACGACAGGGTCTTTGGGGTGGCTACACCTTC.

The J gene is TRBJ2-1, the V gene TRBV6-5; tentative D call: TRBD2 (6 bases). Germline CDR1 and CDR2: MNHEY and SVGAGI. Trimming shortened V by 5 bases and J by 5 bases, and 13 bases separated the two germline ends. There are 14 residues in the CDR3. Here the CDR3 DNA reads TGTGCCAGCAGTCTTTTGTGGGGGGACAATGAGCAGTTCTTC. Translation: CASSLLWGDNEQFF.